At least ten counts were recorded for the clone carrying this T cell receptor beta chain. What it binds is unknown. This record belongs to a study of T cells in Graves' hyperthyroidism and ophthalmopathy. As for the study in general: Sampling of peripheral blood happened at initial diagnosis, prior to any treatment.

Germline CDR1 and CDR2: SEHNR and FQNEAQ (reference sequence). The V end was cut by 2 bases, the J end by 3 bases, with 8 bases between. This CDR3 is built from 14 residues. Study-wide points: For ophthalmopathy, model prediction preceded onset by a median approximately 6 months. By a 13 V-J model, ophthalmopathy was set apart from stable hyperthyroidism. Expanded thyroid clonotypes (above 0.001) were mostly also found in blood.

TCR beta CDR3 regions were amplified from RNA transcripts. The HTBI primer set was used in a first-round RT-PCR of the TCR CDR3. MiXCR was run by TCRdb on the multiplex PCR reads, yielding one entry per CDR3 protein. The top ten hold 9.2% of the sample, which has a few hundred thousand distinct CDR3 sequences, approximately 13% seen once. The clonotype comes from a woman between 18 and 29 years old with Graves' hyperthyroidism. The chain recombines TRBV7-9 with TRBJ1-3; D remains ambiguous. Material for sequencing was blood. CDR3 nucleotides: TGTGCCAGCAGCTTACGGGAGATTGGAAACACCATATATTTT. Protein product: CASSLREIGNTIYF. Combining the CDR3 with reference TRBV7-9 and TRBJ1-3 gives the whole variable domain DTGVSQNPRHKITKRGQNVTFRCDPISEHNRLYWYRQTLGQGPEFLTYFQNEAQLEKSRLLSDRFSAERPKGSFSTLEIQRTEQGDSAMYLCASSLREIGNTIYFGEGSWLTVV.